Listed below are T cell receptor beta chains from one sample, sequenced in a study of shared clonotypes between healthy human individuals. Sequencing used immunoSEQ multiplex PCR; TCRdb keeps in-frame clones, though not all of them. The table has about 480,000 clones, nearly 80% seen once. The material sequenced was PBMCs. The receptors originated from a woman between 35 and 50 years old in good health. Some clones in this sample may be carry-over from other donors' samples. CDR3s include the opening cysteine and the closing phenylalanine or tryptophan. A D gene is named only where the DNA matches it firmly. A clone size is listed for some rows: how often the clone was seen (once, few, many), or a class if it is expanded.

>TRBJ1-6|TRBV9|NA|NA
TGTGCCAGCAGCCCCTACTACACGGGGGGGAGTAATTCACCCCTCCACTTT
CASSPYYTGGSNSPLHF
>TRBJ2-1|TRBV25-1|many|TRBD2
TGTGCCAGCAGTGAAAAGGGTAGCGGGAGTGATGAGCAGTTCTTC
CASSEKGSGSDEQFF
>TRBJ2-1|TRBV27|NA|NA
TGTGCCAGCAGTTTGGGGTTAGTTCTGCCGAGTGAGCAGTTCTTC
CASSLGLVLPSEQFF
>TRBJ2-3|TRBV5-1|NA|NA
TGCGCCAGCAGCTTGGACGGACAGCCGAACCCTAGAAACACAGATACGCAGTATTTT
CASSLDGQPNPRNTDTQYF
>TRBJ2-1|TRBV28|NA|NA
TGTGCCAGCAGACAGGGTCCTGGGGTCTACAATGAGCAGTTCTTC
CASRQGPGVYNEQFF
>TRBJ1-2|TRBV10-2|NA|NA
TGCGCCAGCAGTAGGGAGGGAACATATGGCTACACCTTC
CASSREGTYGYTF
>TRBJ2-1|TRBV10-3|few|TRBD2
TGTGCCATCAGTACTAGCGAGTCTGACTACAATGAGCAGTTCTTC
CAISTSESDYNEQFF
>TRBJ2-1|TRBV2|NA|NA
TGTGCCAGCAAGGGGGTGGGGACGTTCTTC
CASKGVGTFF
>TRBJ2-7|TRBV2|NA|NA
TGTGCCAGCAGTGATTCCGGATTATTAGTCGCCTCCTACGAGCAGTACTTC
CASSDSGLLVASYEQYF
>TRBJ2-3|TRBV7-2|NA|TRBD2
TGTGCCAGCAGACCAGTACTAGCGGGAGTGTCAGATACGCAGTATTTT
CASRPVLAGVSDTQYF